This T cell receptor (beta chain) stems from a study of blood T cell repertoires in COVID-19 (dated by TCRdb to about 2020). Background on the whole study: Samples from collaborators originated in the United States, Italy and Spain and spanned both the acute and convalescent phases of COVID-19. The material from the prospective study consisted of cDNA or gDNA derived from T cells, B-cell-depleted T cells, or PBMCs. Deeply sampled blood TCRbeta repertoires from subjects exposed to, actively infected with, or recovered from COVID-19 were included in the dataset. A freely available public database, intended as a resource for researchers studying the immune response to SARS-CoV-2, is where the repertoires were released. Samples came from the ongoing ImmuneRACE study (first 160 participants) plus 1,254 subjects from 6 global collaborators. The sample metadata nearly always contained a de-identified subject ID, COVID-19 status, age in years and sex. Where available, HLA class I and class II types were obtained from metadata supplied by the sample provider rather than from assay-based typing. Study-wide findings and limitations: The amount of clinical and demographic metadata varied by source and participant and was provided uncurated.

Concerning this clone: Its specific antigen is unknown. Base qualities were left out, and no much larger clone turns up one base away.

TCRbeta CDR3 regions were amplified from genomic DNA using the immunoSEQ Assay, a bias-controlled multiplex PCR. From the authors' description of their analysis: The number of nucleated cells in each sample was estimated from the amplification of reference gene primers within the assay. To quantify the absolute abundance of each unique TCRbeta CDR3 rearrangement, sequence reads were collapsed and filtered. Productive Simpson clonality was computed per sample as the square root of Simpson's diversity index over productive rearrangements. TCRdb took this table from immuneACCESS and kept in-frame rearrangements with V and J called. Such tables lack part of the clones; where checked against another copy, unresolved V genes explain under half of the gap, and the rest is unexplained. That table supplies the V and J calls and clone size; D and trimming were determined from the DNA. The sample contains some 300,000 clones, around 92% of them found a single time. The ten largest clones represent 2.9% of the sample.

Participants in the prospective study were enrolled through a virtual design, were aged about 18 to 89 years, and lived in approximately 25 United States geographic areas. In the prospective study, cohorts were assigned on the basis of participant-reported clinical history obtained from a screening survey and a study questionnaire. A participant counted as exposed if, within 2 weeks of entering the study, that participant had been in contact with someone who had a PCR-confirmed or clinician-diagnosed COVID-19 case. In the prospective study, mobile phlebotomists collected whole blood, serum and a nasopharyngeal or oropharyngeal swab from each participant. Additional blood draws and questionnaires over a roughly two-month period could optionally be provided by prospective study participants. Blood samples from the prospective study were shipped frozen or at room temperature prior to DNA extraction.

Per the germline V gene (reference sequence), SEHNR is the CDR1 and FQNEAQ is the CDR2. V and J lose 5 bases and 9 bases, and a span of 11 bases separates them. Measured from the cysteine to the phenylalanine, the CDR3 is 13 residues long. Only CDR3 DNA is held: 39 bases, read in frame from base 1. This clonotype originated in a woman aged 45-65 years who had been exposed to COVID-19. The sample consisted of PBMCs or T cells enriched from blood (not recorded which). Recombination joined TRBV7-9 with TRBJ1-6, with a tentative D gene TRBD1 over 5 matching bases. The CDR3 corresponds to CASSPPGVSPLHF. The sequenced DNA: TGTGCCAGCAGCCCGCCGGGGGTTTCACCCCTCCACTTT.